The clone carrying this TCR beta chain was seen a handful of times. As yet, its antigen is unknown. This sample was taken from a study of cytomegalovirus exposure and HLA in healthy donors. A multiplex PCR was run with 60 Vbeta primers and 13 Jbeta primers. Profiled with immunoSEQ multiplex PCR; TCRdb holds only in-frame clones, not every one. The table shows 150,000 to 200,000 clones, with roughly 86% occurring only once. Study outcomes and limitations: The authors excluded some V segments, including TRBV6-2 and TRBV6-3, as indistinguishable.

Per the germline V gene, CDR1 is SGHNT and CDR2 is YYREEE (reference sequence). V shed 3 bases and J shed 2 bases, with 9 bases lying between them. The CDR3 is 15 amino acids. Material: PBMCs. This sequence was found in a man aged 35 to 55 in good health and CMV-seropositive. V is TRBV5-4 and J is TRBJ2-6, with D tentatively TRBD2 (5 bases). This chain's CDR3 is CASSSEGTGANVLTF. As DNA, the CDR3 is TGTGCCAGCAGCTCTGAGGGAACTGGGGCCAACGTCCTGACTTTC.